This T cell receptor (beta chain) stems from a study of T cell responses to AZD1222 COVID-19 vaccine. Study-wide results and limits: Most donors were white British, females outnumbered males, and clonal diversity was possibly underestimated.

The assay was immunoSEQ multiplex PCR, and TCRdb's table has in-frame clones only and misses some. This sample has approximately 56,000 clones, with 70% to 90% found just once. As to this clone: Its antigen is as yet unknown.

The sample consisted of peripheral blood, taken on day 0 of AZD1222 vaccination. This sequence originates from an adult in good health.

The CDR3 DNA follows: TGTGCCAGCAGCTCAGACATGTGGGGCTATGGCTACACCTTC. Protein product: CASSSDMWGYGYTF. The chain recombines TRBV5-8 with TRBJ1-2; D gene ambiguous. CDR1 and CDR2 from the germline V gene are SGHTS and YDEGEE. The CDR3 is 14 amino acids. The germline V and J ends were trimmed by 3 bases and 4 bases, with 13 bases remaining between them.